This T cell receptor (beta chain) was sequenced in a study of T cell responses to AZD1222 COVID-19 vaccine. CDR3 length: 15 amino acids. The trim removed 1 base at V and 6 bases at J, leaving 5 bases unmatched. CDR1 PRHDT and CDR2 FYEKMQ come from the germline V gene (reference sequence). It was second doses at about 4 or about 12 weeks that were pooled. Overall study results and limits: Females made up more of the donors, who were largely white British, and clonal diversity may have come out too low. Two doses of AZD1222 preceded a rise in Spike-specific TCR breadth and depth.

As regards this clone: Its antigen is currently unknown.

Measured with immunoSEQ multiplex PCR; TCRdb has only the in-frame clones, and not every one. The sample has about 79,000 clones, roughly nine tenths seen once. The chain combines TRBV13 with TRBJ2-2; TRBD1 matches 7 bases. Here the sequenced sample was peripheral blood, taken 28 days after the second AZD1222 dose. The receptor was derived from an adult who received the AZD1222 COVID-19 vaccine. In nucleotides, the CDR3 is TGTGCCAGCAGCTTAGCTTTTACAGGGGCCGGGGAGCTGTTTTTT. Its translation is CASSLAFTGAGELFF.